This TCR beta chain derives from a study of blood T cell repertoires in COVID-19 (dated by TCRdb to the early 2020s). For the study in its entirety: The collaborator samples originated in the United States, Italy and Spain and spanned the acute and convalescent phases of COVID-19. Where available, HLA class I and class II types were obtained from metadata supplied by the sample provider rather than from assay-based typing. Nearly every sample came with metadata listing a de-identified subject ID, COVID-19 status, age in years and sex. The samples were drawn from the first 160 participants of the ongoing ImmuneRACE study and from roughly 1,300 subjects provided by 6 global collaborators. The prospective study material was composed of cDNA or gDNA derived from T cells, B-cell-depleted T cells, or PBMCs. Deeply sampled blood TCRbeta repertoires from subjects exposed to, actively infected with, or recovered from COVID-19 were included in the dataset. The repertoires were released in a freely available public database meant as a resource for research on the immune response to SARS-CoV-2. On the study overall, not on this receptor specifically: The amount of clinical and demographic metadata varied by source and participant and was provided uncurated.

Whole blood was collected in K2EDTA tubes by collaborating institutions according to the institutions' own protocols. Collaborator samples were shipped for TCRbeta analysis as frozen whole blood, isolated PBMCs, or DNA extracted from either sample type. For this clone: Its antigen is unknown. Base qualities are missing; no much larger clone stands one base away.

The CDR3, cysteine through phenylalanine, is 14 amino acids long. The DNA shown is the 42-base CDR3, in frame from base 1. Based on the germline V gene, the CDR1 and CDR2 sequences are SGHRS and YFSETQ. V lost 1 base and J lost 5 bases; the stretch between them is 9 bases long. The immunoSEQ Assay, a bias-controlled multiplex PCR, was used to amplify TCRbeta CDR3 regions from genomic DNA. Per the source publication's procedure: The number of nucleated cells in each sample was estimated from the amplification of reference gene primers within the assay. Sequence reads were collapsed and filtered to measure the absolute abundance of every unique TCRbeta CDR3 rearrangement. For each sample, productive Simpson clonality was calculated by taking the square root of Simpson's diversity index across productive rearrangements. In its TCRdb copy, this immuneACCESS table keeps in-frame sequences only and misses some clones. Where compared with another copy, unresolved V genes explain less than half of these, and the others have no known cause. The V and J calls and the clone size are those of that table, but D and trimming were determined from the DNA. For this sample the table gives around 200,000 clones, of which about nine tenths were detected only once. Around 21% of the sample is taken by the ten largest.

The V and J segments used are TRBV5-1 and TRBJ1-4; perhaps TRBD1 is the D gene, with 6 bases matching. The clonotype was recovered from a man between 70 and 80 years old with active or convalescent COVID-19. Sequences were obtained from peripheral blood. The nucleotide sequence is TGCGCCAGCAGCTTGTACGGGACAAATGAAAAACTGTTTTTT. Translated, this gives CASSLYGTNEKLFF.